The 3 T cell receptor beta chains reported below all come from one sample, sequenced in a study of PD-1 blockade in classical Hodgkin lymphoma. Assay used: immunoSEQ multiplex PCR; TCRdb lists only in-frame clones, some missing. The sample lists about 110,000 clones, 80% to 90% occurring once. Each and every patient relapsed after autologous stem cell transplantation, and patients got differing brentuximab vedotin exposure. The sequencing here drew on peripheral blood mononuclear cells (PBMCs), taken before the second cycle of nivolumab. All receptors derive from a human donor with classical Hodgkin lymphoma.

The CDR3: CSVETDTQYF. The CDR3, as DNA: TGCAGCGTTGAGACAGATACGCAGTATTTT. V is TRBV29-1 and J is TRBJ2-3; no firm D call. Looked up from germline, CDR1 is SQVTM and CDR2 is ANQGSEA. Between the trimmed V and J ends, which lost 3 bases and 3 bases, there was a span of 1 base. This CDR3 has 10 residues.

This chain uses TRBV29-1 with TRBJ2-7; TRBD1 might be the D (5 bases). Trimming shortened V by 1 base and J by 5 bases, and 12 bases separated the two germline ends. The CDR3 has 13 amino acids. Germline V lookup: CDR1 SQVTM, CDR2 ANQGSEA. CDR3 DNA sequence: TGCAGCGTTGAAGGCGTCACCAGGGACGAGCAGTACTTC. Its translation: CSVEGVTRDEQYF.

The J gene is TRBJ1-1, the V gene TRBV5-1; D is ambiguous. V dropped 4 bases and J dropped 1 base, with 8 bases sitting between them. There are 13 residues in the CDR3. Germline V CDR1 and CDR2: SGHRS, YFSETQ. Here the CDR3 DNA reads TGCGCCAGCAGCATCGTCTCGAACACTGAAGCTTTCTTT. It yields the protein CASSIVSNTEAFF.